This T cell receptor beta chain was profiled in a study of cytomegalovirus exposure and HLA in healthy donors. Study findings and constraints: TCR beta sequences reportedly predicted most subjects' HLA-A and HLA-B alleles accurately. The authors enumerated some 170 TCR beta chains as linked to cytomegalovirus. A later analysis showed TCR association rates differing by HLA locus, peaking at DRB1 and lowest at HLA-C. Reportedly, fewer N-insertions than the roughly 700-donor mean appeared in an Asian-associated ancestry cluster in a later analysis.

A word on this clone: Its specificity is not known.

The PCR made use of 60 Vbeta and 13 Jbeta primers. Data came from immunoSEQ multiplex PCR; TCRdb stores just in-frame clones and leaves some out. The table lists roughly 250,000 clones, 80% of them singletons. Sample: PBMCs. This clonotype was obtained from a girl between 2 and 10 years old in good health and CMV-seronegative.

The CDR3 here is CAWGTSGIRRTYEQYF. Written as DNA, the CDR3 is TGTGCCTGGGGGACTAGCGGAATACGTAGAACCTACGAGCAGTACTTC. J is TRBJ2-7 and V is TRBV30, with 11 positions matching TRBD2. CDR1 GTSNPN and CDR2 SVGIG come from the germline V gene (reference sequence). Trimming at V came to 5 bases and at J to 2 bases, leaving 11 bases not matched to a gene. This CDR3 comprises 16 residues.